Presented here are 14 T cell receptor beta chains from one specimen sequenced in a study of cytomegalovirus exposure and HLA in healthy donors. Sequenced by immunoSEQ multiplex PCR; TCRdb stores in-frame clones only, minus some. Of hundreds of thousands of clones listed, 75% to 90% are singletons. Sequencing used PBMCs. These receptors came from a woman younger than 35 in good health and CMV-seronegative.

This chain uses TRBV28 with TRBJ1-2; possibly TRBD1 for D (5 bases). Germline-derived CDR1 and CDR2 are MDHEN and SYDVKM. Trimming took off 6 bases at V and 6 bases at J, with 17 bases between the two ends. CDR3 length: 14 residues. The CDR3 loop is CASSQAGLWDGYTF. CDR3 bases: TGTGCCAGCAGCCAGGCGGGGCTTTGGGATGGCTACACCTTC.

This sequence joins TRBV15 and TRBJ2-3, with 11 nucleotides matching TRBD2. V lost 3 bases, J lost 1 base, and 3 bases stayed unmatched. The CDR3 consists of 16 residues. CDR1 is LNHNV, CDR2 YYDKDF, per germline (reference sequence). The CDR3 DNA follows: TGTGCCACCAGCAGGGAACTAGCGGGGGGCACAGATACGCAGTATTTT. Translated: CATSRELAGGTDTQYF.

The gene calls are TRBV6-1 and TRBJ2-7; D might be TRBD2 (6 bases). This CDR3 has 15 residues. V gave up 5 bases and J gave up 0 bases, with 14 bases separating them. CDR1 and CDR2 (germline): MNHNS, SASEGT. As DNA, the CDR3 is TGTGCCAGCAGTTCCTTCTTCGGGAGCTCCTACGAGCAGTACTTC. This translates into CASSSFFGSSYEQYF.

V is TRBV1 and J is TRBJ2-5; the table's D call, TRBD2, has no DNA check behind it. TRBV1 is a pseudogene. This CDR3 has 13 residues. The DNA of the CDR3 is TGCACCAGCAGACCCGACGACTTAGAGACCCAGTACTTC. This translates into CTSRPDDLETQYF.

This chain joins TRBV5-1 and TRBJ1-3; unclear D gene. This CDR3 is built from 15 residues. Trimming cost V 4 bases and J 0 bases, with 11 bases left between them. In germline, CDR1 is SGHRS, CDR2 YFSETQ. DNA of the CDR3: TGCGCCAGCAGCCGGACTTCCTCCTCTGGAAACACCATATATTTT. This translates into CASSRTSSSGNTIYF.

This sequence joins TRBV2 and TRBJ2-5; D is ambiguous. Trimming shortened V by 4 bases and J by 2 bases, and 11 bases separated the two germline ends. The CDR3 totals 14 residues. CDR1 is SNHLY, CDR2 FYNNEI, per germline. The CDR3 nucleotides read TGTGCCAGCAGTGTACGAACTATTCAAGAGACCCAGTACTTC. Amino acids: CASSVRTIQETQYF. Drawing the rest from reference TRBV2 and TRBJ2-5, the complete variable domain is EPEVTQTPSHQVTQMGQEVILRCVPISNHLYFYWYRQILGQKVEFLVSFYNNEISEKSEIFDDQFSVERPDGSNFTLKIRSTKLEDSAMYFCASSVRTIQETQYFGPGTRLLVL.

The chain is built from TRBV30 and TRBJ1-1; 8 positions match TRBD1. The CDR3 has 14 residues. The trim removed 4 bases at V and 6 bases at J, leaving 10 bases unmatched. The germline CDR1 and CDR2 sequences are GTSNPN and SVGIG (reference sequence). The CDR3 region is CAWNNQGATAEAFF. Written as DNA, the CDR3 is TGTGCCTGGAATAATCAGGGGGCGACGGCTGAAGCTTTCTTT. The full variable domain, with the rest looked up from reference TRBV30 and TRBJ1-1, is SQTIHQWPATLVQPVGSPLSLECTVEGTSNPNLYWYRQAAGRGLQLLFYSVGIGQISSEVPQNLSASRPQDRQFILSSKKLLLSDSGFYLCAWNNQGATAEAFFGQGTRLTVV.

The chain carries TRBV5-1 and TRBJ1-2, with 11 bases aligning to TRBD1. With 4 bases clipped from V and 8 bases from J, the junction kept 7 bases outside the gene matches. Germline CDR1 and CDR2: SGHRS and YFSETQ. CDR3 length: 14 residues. CDR3 sequence reads: CASSRDRGISGYTF. The CDR3 DNA reads TGCGCCAGCAGCCGGGACAGGGGGATATCCGGCTACACCTTC.

V and J are TRBV19 and TRBJ1-5, with 7 bases that match TRBD1. Trimming cost V 6 bases and J 2 bases; bases outside gene matches: 7. Germline V gene sequence: CDR1 LNHDA, CDR2 SQIVND (reference sequence). This CDR3 comprises 15 residues. The CDR3 coding sequence is TGTGCCAGTAGGTACACAGGGGCGGGCAATCAGCCCCAGCATTTT. It specifies CASRYTGAGNQPQHF.

The genes are TRBV19 and TRBJ2-7; 8 nucleotides match TRBD1. CDR1 is LNHDA, CDR2 SQIVND, per germline (reference sequence). J was trimmed by 5 bases and V by 9 bases; bases with no gene match: 9. CDR3 length: 13 residues. CDR3 in DNA: TGTGCCAGCTCGGACAGGGTCTTAAACGAGCAGTACTTC. Amino acid sequence: CASSDRVLNEQYF.

The V gene is TRBV5-1, the J gene TRBJ2-1, with 8 positions matching TRBD2. V was pared by 2 bases and J by 3 bases, with 4 bases of the junction left unmatched. The germline gives CDR1 SGHRS, CDR2 YFSETQ. The CDR3 is 15 residues long. Here the CDR3 reads CASSFSAGGYNEQFF. The CDR3 DNA reads as TGCGCCAGCAGCTTCTCGGCGGGGGGCTACAATGAGCAGTTCTTC.

The count of this clone is one. This chain connects TRBV6-5 to TRBJ1-1; tentatively, D is TRBD1 (5 bases). The CDR3 extends over 14 amino acids. Trimming removed 4 bases at V and 1 base at J, with 10 bases between. CDR1 is MNHEY, CDR2 SVGAGI, per germline. CDR3 nucleotide sequence: TGTGCCAGCAGTTCCACCAGGGCGAACACTGAAGCTTTCTTT. Translation gives CASSSTRANTEAFF.

The rearrangement uses TRBV7-3 and TRBJ1-2, with D uncertain. The V end was cut by 5 bases, the J end by 1 base, with 11 bases between. CDR3 length equals 14 residues. Germline V lookup: CDR1 SGHTA, CDR2 FQGTGA. The CDR3 loop reads CASSPHAGNYGYTF. CDR3 nucleotide sequence: TGTGCCAGCAGCCCTCATGCGGGTAACTATGGCTACACCTTC.

V is TRBV9 and J is TRBJ2-7; D uncertain. Germline CDR1 and CDR2: SGDLS and YYNGEE. The V and J ends lost 3 bases and 0 bases respectively, with 13 bases between them. The CDR3 has 15 residues. CDR3 region: CASSGAQPNSYEQYF. CDR3 nucleotide sequence: TGTGCCAGCAGCGGGGCCCAACCAAACTCCTACGAGCAGTACTTC.